A single sample is the source of the 22 T cell receptor beta chains below, sequenced in a study of siplizumab effects on memory and regulatory T cells. The table came from immunoSEQ multiplex PCR; TCRdb's copy has only in-frame clones and leaves some out. The sample has tens of thousands of clones, 93% seen once. The specimen was CD8+ T cells sorted from blood. All receptors derive from a human donor in good health.

This chain connects TRBV30 to TRBJ1-1; 10 positions agree with TRBD1. The CDR3 spans 14 residues. Germline V CDR1 and CDR2: GTSNPN, SVGIG (reference sequence). The V segment lost 5 bases and the J segment 6 bases; nucleotides outside the gene matches: 9. The CDR3 nucleotides read TGTGCCTGGGGTACCGGGACAGGGGTATCTGAAGCTTTCTTT. Encoded protein: CAWGTGTGVSEAFF.

This clone was observed once. This chain links TRBV7-9 with TRBJ2-3; D is uncertain. This CDR3 comprises 13 residues. Germline lookup yields CDR1 SEHNR and CDR2 FQNEAQ (reference sequence). Trimming took off 2 bases at V and 2 bases at J, with 5 bases between the two ends. CDR3 sequence: CASSLPVTDTQYF. Here the CDR3 DNA reads TGTGCCAGCAGCTTACCAGTCACAGATACGCAGTATTTT.

The gene calls are TRBV7-9 and TRBJ2-5; 8 bases are a match to TRBD2. This CDR3 comprises 16 residues. With V trimmed by 5 bases and J by 4 bases, 12 bases remained unmatched. Germline V gene lookup returns CDR1 SEHNR and CDR2 FQNEAQ (reference sequence). In DNA, the CDR3 is TGTGCCAGCAGCCCCCCGACTCTAGCGGGTGGAGAGACCCAGTACTTC. Its translation is CASSPPTLAGGETQYF.

The V call is TRBV7-9, the J call TRBJ2-7; D is perhaps TRBD1 or TRBD2 (5 bases each). V was shortened by 1 base and J by 8 bases, with 9 bases between the two germline ends. The CDR3 runs 12 residues. Germline CDR1 and CDR2: SEHNR and FQNEAQ (reference sequence). The CDR3 loop reads CASSLVTGQQYF. The CDR3 DNA follows: TGTGCCAGCAGCTTAGTAACGGGACAGCAGTACTTC.

This sequence joins TRBV14 and TRBJ1-2; 9 nucleotides align to TRBD1. The germline gives CDR1 SGHDN, CDR2 FVKESK. The CDR3 runs 16 residues. V was pared by 3 bases and J by 3 bases, with 8 bases of the junction left unmatched. In DNA form, the CDR3 reads TGTGCCAGCAGCCATCGACGGGACAGGGTTGACTATGGCTACACCTTC. Its protein is CASSHRRDRVDYGYTF.

This sequence joins TRBV5-6 and TRBJ1-1; D is uncertain. V lost 4 bases and J lost 3, with 10 bases in between. This CDR3 comprises 13 residues. CDR1 is SGHDT, CDR2 YYEEEE, per germline. CDR3 sequence: CASSARRDTEAFF. DNA for the CDR3: TGTGCCAGCAGCGCGCGGAGGGACACTGAAGCTTTCTTT.

As concerns this clone: One junction end disagrees with the germline gene, perhaps due to a read error. The gene calls are TRBV7-7 and TRBJ2-1; possible D gene TRBD2, 6 bases. There are 17 residues in the CDR3. Germline values: CDR1 SSHAT, CDR2 FNYEAQ (reference sequence). CDR3 residues: CASSFRTGLSSYNEQFF. Here the CDR3 DNA reads TGTGCTAGCAGCTTCAGAACGGGACTCAGCTCCTACAATGAGCAGTTCTTC.

The chain has TRBV7-2 and TRBJ1-1, with 9 bases that match TRBD1. Germline CDR1 SGHTA, CDR2 FQGNSA. Unmatched junction bases numbered 2, after V lost 3 bases and J lost 6 bases. The CDR3 sequence is 13 residues long. The CDR3 is CASSFDRGAEAFF. The CDR3 DNA sequence: TGTGCCAGCAGCTTTGACAGGGGGGCTGAAGCTTTCTTT.

The J gene is TRBJ2-5, the V gene TRBV27; no definite D call. This CDR3 region has 15 residues. V lost 5 bases and J lost 1, with 14 bases in between. The germline gives CDR1 MNHEY, CDR2 SMNVEV (reference sequence). The CDR3 spells CASSPSPGSQETQYF. The CDR3 DNA follows: TGTGCCAGCAGTCCGAGCCCCGGCTCCCAAGAGACCCAGTACTTC.

This rearrangement joins TRBV6-6 to TRBJ2-7, with D uncertain. Per germline, CDR1 MNHNY and CDR2 SVGAGI (reference sequence). V lost 6 bases and J lost 0, with 15 bases in between. This CDR3 spans 15 amino acids. The CDR3 is CASSTSPEVSYEQYF. CDR3 nucleotides: TGTGCCAGCAGCACAAGTCCCGAAGTCTCCTACGAGCAGTACTTC.

The chain couples TRBV5-1 to TRBJ2-7; 8 bases match TRBD1. The CDR3 runs to 14 residues. The germline V gene encodes CDR1 SGHRS and CDR2 YFSETQ. The V gene end was trimmed by 5 bases and the J gene end by 6 bases; junction bases not matched to a gene: 10. CDR3 nucleotides: TGCGCCAGCAGTCCGGACAGGGTATGGAGCGAGCAGTACTTC. Its protein product is CASSPDRVWSEQYF.

V usage is TRBV27 and J usage is TRBJ2-7; D remains unclear. CDR3 size: 14 residues. V was cut by 0 bases and J by 0 bases, with 6 bases left in between. Germline V gives CDR1 MNHEY, CDR2 SMNVEV (reference sequence). Here the CDR3 DNA reads TGTGCCAGCAGTTTATCCCTGTTCTCCTACGAGCAGTACTTC. Encoded protein: CASSLSLFSYEQYF.

The chain carries TRBV29-1 and TRBJ2-2; 8 bases match TRBD1. Unmatched junction bases numbered 3, after V lost 2 bases and J lost 4 bases. Germline V gives CDR1 SQVTM, CDR2 ANQGSEA. The CDR3 loop spans 14 amino acids. Here the CDR3 DNA reads TGCAGCGTTGAATTGGACAGGGTCACCGGGGAGCTGTTTTTT. This sequence encodes CSVELDRVTGELFF.

The chain carries TRBV4-1 and TRBJ2-3; 11 bases align to TRBD2. Per the germline V gene, CDR1 is MGHRA and CDR2 is YSYEKL. V dropped 1 base and J dropped 4; count of bases not matched to a gene: 7. The CDR3 length is 17 residues. DNA of the CDR3: TGCGCCAGCAGCCAAGTGGGCCTAGCGGGGGGTGCAGATACGCAGTATTTT. Translating it yields CASSQVGLAGGADTQYF.

The chain is built from TRBV4-1 and TRBJ2-3; D unresolved. The V gene's germline CDR1 is MGHRA and CDR2 YSYEKL. The CDR3 loop spans 15 amino acids. The germline V and J ends were trimmed by 0 bases and 0 bases, with 7 bases remaining between them. Written as DNA, the CDR3 is TGCGCCAGCAGCCAAGAAGGGCATAGCACAGATACGCAGTATTTT. Translating it yields CASSQEGHSTDTQYF.

J is TRBJ2-1 and V is TRBV13; TRBD2 agrees at 12 bases. The CDR3 runs 19 residues. The germline V gene encodes CDR1 PRHDT and CDR2 FYEKMQ (reference sequence). V shed 3 bases, J shed 1 base, and the junction held 10 bases outside the gene matches. The chain's CDR3 is CASSFPTASGRVSYNEQFF. The CDR3 DNA is TGTGCCAGCAGCTTCCCGACCGCTAGCGGGAGGGTTTCCTACAATGAGCAGTTCTTC.

The chain recombines TRBV4-1 with TRBJ2-5; D is possibly TRBD1 (6 bases). V was cut by 0 bases and J by 5 bases, with 25 bases left in between. Germline assignment: CDR1 MGHRA and CDR2 YSYEKL. The CDR3 sequence is 19 residues long. CDR3 amino acids: CASSQDSLRAGDESETQYF. CDR3 nucleotides: TGCGCCAGCAGCCAAGATTCCCTTAGGGCAGGGGACGAGTCGGAGACCCAGTACTTC.

The V gene is TRBV7-9, the J gene TRBJ1-4; no reliable D call. V gave up 8 bases and J gave up 5 bases, with 9 bases separating them. From germline, CDR1 is SEHNR and CDR2 FQNEAQ (reference sequence). The CDR3 runs 12 residues. The CDR3: CASGQMNEKLFF. CDR3 coding DNA: TGTGCCAGCGGCCAGATGAATGAAAAACTGTTTTTT.

V usage is TRBV7-9 and J usage is TRBJ2-2; 14 bases fit TRBD2. With V trimmed by 10 bases and J by 1 base, 8 bases remained unmatched. The CDR3 is 17 residues long. Germline V gene lookup returns CDR1 SEHNR and CDR2 FQNEAQ (reference sequence). Written as DNA, the CDR3 is TGTGCCACCGGCGGGACTAGCGGGAGAGAGAACACCGGGGAGCTGTTTTTT. Protein sequence: CATGGTSGRENTGELFF.

The chain carries TRBV9 and TRBJ2-3, with no clear D. This CDR3 has 11 residues. CDR1 and CDR2 from the germline V gene are SGDLS and YYNGEE. Trimming removed 6 bases at V and 4 bases at J, with 6 bases between. The CDR3 DNA reads TGTGCCAGCACCCTGCCAGATACGCAGTATTTT. This translates into CASTLPDTQYF.

The chain employs TRBV16 and TRBJ2-7; 11 nucleotides agree with TRBD1. Unmatched junction bases numbered 7, after V lost 6 bases and J lost 3 bases. Germline V CDR1 and CDR2: KGHSY, FQNENV. This CDR3 is 15 amino acids long. This chain's CDR3 is CASSMGQGVIYEQYF. CDR3 bases: TGTGCCAGCAGTATGGGACAGGGGGTAATCTACGAGCAGTACTTC.

This chain joins TRBV13 and TRBJ1-5, with 9 bases lining up with TRBD1. The V segment lost 5 bases and the J segment 6 bases; nucleotides outside the gene matches: 5. The CDR3 is 14 amino acids. From germline, CDR1 is PRHDT and CDR2 FYEKMQ (reference sequence). CDR3 DNA: TGTGCCAGCAGCCAACAGGGGGCGTCTCAGCCCCAGCATTTT. This translates into CASSQQGASQPQHF.